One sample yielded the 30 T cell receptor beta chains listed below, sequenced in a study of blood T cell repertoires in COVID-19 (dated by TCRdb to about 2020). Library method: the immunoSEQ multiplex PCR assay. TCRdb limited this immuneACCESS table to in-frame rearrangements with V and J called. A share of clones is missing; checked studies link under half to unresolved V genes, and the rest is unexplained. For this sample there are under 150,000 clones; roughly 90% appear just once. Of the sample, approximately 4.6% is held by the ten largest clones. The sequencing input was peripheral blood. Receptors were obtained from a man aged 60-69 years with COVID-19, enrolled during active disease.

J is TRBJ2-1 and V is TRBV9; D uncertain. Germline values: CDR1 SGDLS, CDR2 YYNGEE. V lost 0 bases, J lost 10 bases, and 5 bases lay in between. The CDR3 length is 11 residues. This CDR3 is CASSVGREQFF. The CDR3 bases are TGTGCCAGCAGCGTAGGGCGGGAGCAGTTCTTC.

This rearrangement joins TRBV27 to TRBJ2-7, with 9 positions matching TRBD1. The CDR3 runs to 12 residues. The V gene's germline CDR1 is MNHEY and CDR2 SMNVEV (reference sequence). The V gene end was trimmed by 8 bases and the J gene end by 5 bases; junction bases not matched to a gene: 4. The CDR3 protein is CASGDRGDEQYF. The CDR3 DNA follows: TGTGCCAGCGGAGACAGGGGGGACGAGCAGTACTTC.

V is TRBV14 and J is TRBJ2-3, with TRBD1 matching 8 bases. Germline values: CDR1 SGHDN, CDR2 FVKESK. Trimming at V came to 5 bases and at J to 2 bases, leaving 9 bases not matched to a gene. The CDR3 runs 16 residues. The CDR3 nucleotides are TGTGCCAGCAGCTCCCCTTTGGACAGGGACACAGATACGCAGTATTTT. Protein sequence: CASSSPLDRDTDTQYF.

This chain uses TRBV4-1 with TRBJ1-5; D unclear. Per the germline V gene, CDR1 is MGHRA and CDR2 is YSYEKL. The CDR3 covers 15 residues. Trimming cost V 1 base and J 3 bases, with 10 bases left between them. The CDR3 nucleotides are TGCGCCAGCAGCCAAGTTCCCCAGGTCAATCAGCCCCAGCATTTT. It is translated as CASSQVPQVNQPQHF.

The CDR3 region has the DNA TGTGCCAGCAGCCGCGGACAGGAAGCTTTCTTT. Its translation is CASSRGQEAFF. The V and J genes are TRBV6-5 and TRBJ1-1, with D tentatively TRBD1 (6 bases). Germline CDR1 reads MNHEY; CDR2 reads SVGAGI. V was shortened by 6 bases and J by 8 bases, with 10 bases between the two germline ends. The CDR3 extends over 11 amino acids.

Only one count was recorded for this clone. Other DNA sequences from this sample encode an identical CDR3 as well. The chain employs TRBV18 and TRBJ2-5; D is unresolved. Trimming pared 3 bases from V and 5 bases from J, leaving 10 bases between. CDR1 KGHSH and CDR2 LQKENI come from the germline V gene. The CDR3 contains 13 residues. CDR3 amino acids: CASSPQERETQYF. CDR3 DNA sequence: TGTGCCAGCTCACCCCAGGAAAGGGAGACCCAGTACTTC.

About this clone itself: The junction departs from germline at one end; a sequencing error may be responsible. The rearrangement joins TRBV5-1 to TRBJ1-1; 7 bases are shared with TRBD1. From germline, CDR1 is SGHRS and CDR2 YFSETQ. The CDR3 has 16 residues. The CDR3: CASSLGSGGRNTEAFF. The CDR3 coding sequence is TGCGCCAGCAGTTTGGGCTCAGGGGGGAGGAACACTGAAGCTTTCTTT.

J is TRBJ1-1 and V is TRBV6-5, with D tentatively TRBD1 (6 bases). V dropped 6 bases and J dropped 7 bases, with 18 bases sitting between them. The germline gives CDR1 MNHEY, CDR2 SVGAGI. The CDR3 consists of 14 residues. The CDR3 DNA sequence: TGTGCCAGCAGGGGGGCCCCCGAGGCCGTTGAAGCTTTCTTT. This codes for CASRGAPEAVEAFF.

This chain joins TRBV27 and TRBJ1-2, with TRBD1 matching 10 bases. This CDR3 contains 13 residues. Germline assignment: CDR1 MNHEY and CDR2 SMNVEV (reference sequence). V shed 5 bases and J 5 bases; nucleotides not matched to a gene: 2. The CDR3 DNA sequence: TGTGCCAGCAGTCCGGACAGGGGGTATGGCTACACCTTC. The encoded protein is CASSPDRGYGYTF.

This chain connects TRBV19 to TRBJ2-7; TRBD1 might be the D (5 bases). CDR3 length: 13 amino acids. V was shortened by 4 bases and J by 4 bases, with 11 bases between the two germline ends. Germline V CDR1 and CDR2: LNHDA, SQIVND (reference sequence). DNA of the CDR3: TGTGCCAGTAGTAAAGGGGCAGGGTACGAGCAGTACTTC. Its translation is CASSKGAGYEQYF.

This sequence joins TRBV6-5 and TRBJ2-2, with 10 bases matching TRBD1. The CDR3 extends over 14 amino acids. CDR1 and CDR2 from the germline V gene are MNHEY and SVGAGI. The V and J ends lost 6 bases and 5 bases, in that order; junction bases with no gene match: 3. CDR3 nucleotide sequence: TGTGCCAGCAGGCCGGGACAGGGGACCGGGGAGCTGTTTTTT. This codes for CASRPGQGTGELFF.

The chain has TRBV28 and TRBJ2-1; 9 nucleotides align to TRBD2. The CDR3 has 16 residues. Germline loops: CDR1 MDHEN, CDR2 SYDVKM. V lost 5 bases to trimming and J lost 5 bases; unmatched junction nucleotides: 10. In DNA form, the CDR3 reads TGTGCCAGCAGTGCCTTACTAGCGGGCTTCGACAATGAGCAGTTCTTC. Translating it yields CASSALLAGFDNEQFF.

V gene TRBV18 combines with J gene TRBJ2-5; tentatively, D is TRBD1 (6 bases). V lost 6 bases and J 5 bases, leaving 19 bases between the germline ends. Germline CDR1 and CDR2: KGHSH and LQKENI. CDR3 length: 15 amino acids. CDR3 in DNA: TGTGCCAGCTCCCTTACGACAGGCGCGGAGGAGACCCAGTACTTC. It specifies CASSLTTGAEETQYF.

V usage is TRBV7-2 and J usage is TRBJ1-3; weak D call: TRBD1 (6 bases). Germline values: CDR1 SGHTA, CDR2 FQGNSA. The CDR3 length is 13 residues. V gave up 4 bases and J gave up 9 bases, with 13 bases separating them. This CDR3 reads CASSYNREGTIYF. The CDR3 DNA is TGTGCCAGCAGCTATAACAGGGAGGGCACCATATATTTT. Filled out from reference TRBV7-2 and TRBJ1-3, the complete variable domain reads GAGVSQSPSNKVTEKGKDVELRCDPISGHTALYWYRQSLGQGLEFLIYFQGNSAPDKSGLPSDRFSAERTGGSVSTLTIQRTQQEDSAVYLCASSYNREGTIYFGEGSWLTVV.

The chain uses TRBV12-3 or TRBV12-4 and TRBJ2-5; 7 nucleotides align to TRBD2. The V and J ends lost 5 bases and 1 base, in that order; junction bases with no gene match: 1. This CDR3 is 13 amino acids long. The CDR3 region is CASSTSAQETQYF. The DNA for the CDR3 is TGTGCCAGCAGTACTAGCGCCCAAGAGACCCAGTACTTC.

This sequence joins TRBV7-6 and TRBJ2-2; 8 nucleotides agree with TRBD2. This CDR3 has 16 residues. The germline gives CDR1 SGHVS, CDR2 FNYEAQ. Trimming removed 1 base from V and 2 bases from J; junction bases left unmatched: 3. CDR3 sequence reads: CASSLGGGRNTGELFF. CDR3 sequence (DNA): TGTGCCAGCAGCTTAGGCGGGGGGCGTAACACCGGGGAGCTGTTTTTT.

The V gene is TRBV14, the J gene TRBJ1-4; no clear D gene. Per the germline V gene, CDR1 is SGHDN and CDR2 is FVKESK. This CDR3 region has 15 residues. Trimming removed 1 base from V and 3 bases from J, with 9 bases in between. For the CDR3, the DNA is TGTGCCAGCAGCCAAGGGGCAAGGCCTAATGAAAAACTGTTTTTT. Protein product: CASSQGARPNEKLFF.

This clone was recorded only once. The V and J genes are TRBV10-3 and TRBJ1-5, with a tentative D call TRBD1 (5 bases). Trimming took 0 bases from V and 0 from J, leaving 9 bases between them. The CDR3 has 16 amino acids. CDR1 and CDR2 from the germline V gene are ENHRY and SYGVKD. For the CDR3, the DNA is TGTGCCATCAGTGAGTCCGGGGGTCATAGCAATCAGCCCCAGCATTTT. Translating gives CAISESGGHSNQPQHF.

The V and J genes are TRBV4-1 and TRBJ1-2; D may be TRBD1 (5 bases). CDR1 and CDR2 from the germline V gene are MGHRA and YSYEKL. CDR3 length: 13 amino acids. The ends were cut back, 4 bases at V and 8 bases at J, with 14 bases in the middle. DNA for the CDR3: TGCGCCAGCAGCCCCGGGGGGGATCGGGGCTACACCTTC. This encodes CASSPGGDRGYTF.

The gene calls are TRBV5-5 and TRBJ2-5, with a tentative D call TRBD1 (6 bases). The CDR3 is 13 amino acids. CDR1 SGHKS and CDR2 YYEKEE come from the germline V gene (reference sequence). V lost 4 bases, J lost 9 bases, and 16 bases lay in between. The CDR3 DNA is TGTGCCAGCAGCCCGGCGGCAGGGGCAGCCCAGTACTTC. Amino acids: CASSPAAGAAQYF.

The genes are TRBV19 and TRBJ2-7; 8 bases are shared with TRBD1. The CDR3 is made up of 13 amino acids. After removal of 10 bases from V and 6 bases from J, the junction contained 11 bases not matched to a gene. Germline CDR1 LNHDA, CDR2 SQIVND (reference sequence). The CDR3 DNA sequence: TGTGCCACTGGAGAGACAGGGGAAAGCGAGCAGTACTTC. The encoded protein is CATGETGESEQYF.

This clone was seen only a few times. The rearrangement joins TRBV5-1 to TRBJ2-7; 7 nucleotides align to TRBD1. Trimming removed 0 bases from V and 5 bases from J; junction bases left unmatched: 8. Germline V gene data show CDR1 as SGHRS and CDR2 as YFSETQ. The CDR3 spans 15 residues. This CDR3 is CASSLGPGGDNEQYF. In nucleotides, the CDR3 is TGCGCCAGCAGCTTGGGCCCAGGGGGTGACAACGAGCAGTACTTC.

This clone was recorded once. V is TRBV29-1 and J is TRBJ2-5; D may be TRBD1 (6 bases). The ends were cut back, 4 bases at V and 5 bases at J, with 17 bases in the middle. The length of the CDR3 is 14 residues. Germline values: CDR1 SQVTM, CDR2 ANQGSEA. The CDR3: CSVGPKGVGETQYF. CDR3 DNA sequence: TGCAGCGTTGGCCCGAAGGGGGTCGGTGAGACCCAGTACTTC.

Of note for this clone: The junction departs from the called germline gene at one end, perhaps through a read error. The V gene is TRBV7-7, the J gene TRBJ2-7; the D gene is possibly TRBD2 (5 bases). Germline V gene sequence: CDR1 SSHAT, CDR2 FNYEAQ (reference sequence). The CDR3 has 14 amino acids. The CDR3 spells CASSLDPGAYEQYF. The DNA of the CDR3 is TGTGCTAGCAGCTTAGACCCCGGGGCCTACGAGCAGTACTTC.

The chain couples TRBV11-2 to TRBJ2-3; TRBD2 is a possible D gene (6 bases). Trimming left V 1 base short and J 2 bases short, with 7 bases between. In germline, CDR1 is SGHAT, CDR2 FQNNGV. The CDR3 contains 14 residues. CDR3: CASSLGDFTDTQYF. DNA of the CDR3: TGTGCCAGCAGCTTAGGGGACTTCACAGATACGCAGTATTTT.

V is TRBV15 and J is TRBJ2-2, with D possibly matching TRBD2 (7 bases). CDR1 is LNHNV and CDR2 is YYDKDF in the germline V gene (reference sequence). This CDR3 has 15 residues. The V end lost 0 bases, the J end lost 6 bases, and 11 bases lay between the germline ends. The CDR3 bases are TGTGCCACCAGCAGAGATGGGGGGGGCCCCGGGGAGCTGTTTTTT. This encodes CATSRDGGGPGELFF.

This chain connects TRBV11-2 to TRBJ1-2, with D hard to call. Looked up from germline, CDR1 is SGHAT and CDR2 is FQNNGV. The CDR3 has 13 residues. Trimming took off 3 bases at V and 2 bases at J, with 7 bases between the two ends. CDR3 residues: CASSFGGNYGYTF. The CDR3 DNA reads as TGTGCCAGCAGCTTCGGAGGGAACTATGGCTACACCTTC.

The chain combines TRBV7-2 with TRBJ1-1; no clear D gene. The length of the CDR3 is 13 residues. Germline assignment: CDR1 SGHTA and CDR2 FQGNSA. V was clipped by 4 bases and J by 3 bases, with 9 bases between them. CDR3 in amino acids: CASSSQEDTEAFF. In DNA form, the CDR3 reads TGTGCCAGCAGCTCCCAGGAAGACACTGAAGCTTTCTTT.

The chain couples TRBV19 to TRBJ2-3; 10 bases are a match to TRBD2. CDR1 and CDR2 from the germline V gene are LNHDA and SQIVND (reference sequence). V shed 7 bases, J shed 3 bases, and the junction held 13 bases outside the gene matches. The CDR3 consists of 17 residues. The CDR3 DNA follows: TGTGCCAGTAAAGGTCCTAGCGGGAGACTTGTGACAGATACGCAGTATTTT. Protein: CASKGPSGRLVTDTQYF.

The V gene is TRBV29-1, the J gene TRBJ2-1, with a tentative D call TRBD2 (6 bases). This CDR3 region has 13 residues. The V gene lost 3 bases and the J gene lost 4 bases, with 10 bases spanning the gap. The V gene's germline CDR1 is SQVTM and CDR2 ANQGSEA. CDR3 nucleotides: TGCAGCGTTGAGGGAGGTACATACAATGAGCAGTTCTTC. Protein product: CSVEGGTYNEQFF.